Described below is a single T cell receptor (beta chain) sequence and its context. Its antigen remains unknown. CDR1 and CDR2 (germline): SGHVS, FNYEAQ. The CDR3 runs to 17 residues. The data originate from a study of CXCR3-negative and CXCR3-positive naive CD8 T cells. Overall study findings and caveats: TCR interaction strength was inferred from TRB CDR3 physicochemistry, as CD5 matched across naive subsets. The TRB CDR3s that CXCR3-positive naive cells carried were more hydrophobic than those of CXCR3-negative naive cells. Comparably high diversity was seen in both naive subsets, and much lower diversity in memory CD8+ cells.

5' RACE with UMI labels generated the TRB cDNA libraries. TCRdb re-analyzed the 5' RACE reads; it lists each CDR3 protein once, without DNA. Its clone listing holds 65,000 to 75,000 distinct CDR3 sequences. Sequenced sample: naive CXCR3+ CD8+ T cells from blood. Subset reported: CD45RO-CCR7+CD27+CD95- naive CD8+ T cells expressing CXCR3 (TNR3+). The rearrangement joins TRBV7-6 to TRBJ2-5; checking the TCRdb D call of TRBD2 is not possible without DNA. The receptor comes from a human donor in good health. Some clones in this sample may be carry-over from other donors' samples. This CDR3 is CASSRFAGGRPGETQYF. The whole variable domain, remainder taken from reference TRBV7-6 and TRBJ2-5, is GAGVSQSPRYKVTKRGQDVALRCDPISGHVSLYWYRQALGQGPEFLTYFNYEAQQDKSGLPNDRFSAERPEGSISTLTIQRTEQRDSAMYRCASSRFAGGRPGETQYFGPGTRLLVL.